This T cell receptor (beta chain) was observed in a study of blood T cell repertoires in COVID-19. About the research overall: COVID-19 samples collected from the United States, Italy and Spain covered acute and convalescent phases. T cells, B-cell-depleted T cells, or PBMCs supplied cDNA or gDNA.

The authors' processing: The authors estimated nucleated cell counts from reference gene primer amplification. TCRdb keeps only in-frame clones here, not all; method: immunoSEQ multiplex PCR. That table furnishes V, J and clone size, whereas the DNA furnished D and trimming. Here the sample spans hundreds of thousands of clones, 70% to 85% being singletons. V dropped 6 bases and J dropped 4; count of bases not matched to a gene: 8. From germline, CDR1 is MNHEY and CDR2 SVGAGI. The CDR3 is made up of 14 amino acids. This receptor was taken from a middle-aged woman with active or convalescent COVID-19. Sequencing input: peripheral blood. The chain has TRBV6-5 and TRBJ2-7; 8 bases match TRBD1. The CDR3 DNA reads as TGTGCCAGCAGCCCACCGGGACAGGTTTACGAGCAGTACTTC. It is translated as CASSPPGQVYEQYF.